A single sample is the source of the 28 T cell receptor beta chains below, sequenced in a study of tumor-infiltrating lymphocytes in primary liver carcinoma. Starting from approximately 0.45 ug of total RNA, TCR beta cDNA was produced with a primer in the constant region. Nested multiplex PCR, run for three rounds with slightly modified ARM-PCR, yielded TCR beta libraries. Each of the first two PCR rounds ran around 10 cycles with TRBV1-TRBV30 forward and C-beta reverse primers. TCRdb ran MiXCR on the multiplex PCR reads and lists one entry per CDR3 protein. The sample comprises 100,000 to 150,000 distinct CDR3 sequences, 64% of which are singletons, and around 8.2% rests with the top ten. RNA and DNA were co-extracted from about 19-30 mg of unsorted bulk tissue. The specimen sequenced was liver tumor tissue from sampling region 3. Stated subset: tumor region T3, left-lateral pole. These receptor sequences come from a woman in her sixties or seventies with primary liver carcinoma and hepatitis B virus infection.

A word on this clonotype: No conserved phenylalanine or tryptophan is present at the end of the CDR3, so a read error is the likely explanation. No DNA is shown, since the ends of the CDR3 on it are uncertain; the CDR3 is the one TCRdb lists. The chain links TRBV11-3 to TRBJ2-1; the table gives TRBD1 as D, unverified against the DNA. In germline, CDR1 is SGHNT, CDR2 YENEEA. The CDR3 region is 12 residues in length, termini included. The CDR3 loop is CASSSRSGFQLL.

The gene calls are TRBV28 and TRBJ2-3; D gene uncertain. The germline V gene has CDR1 MDHEN and CDR2 SYDVKM. The V end was cut by 8 bases, the J end by 2 bases, with 17 bases between. The CDR3 extends over 15 amino acids. CDR3 DNA: TGTGCCAGCTGCCCAACGCGATCTCTCACAGATACGCAGTATTTT. Translating it yields CASCPTRSLTDTQYF.

This clonotype was recorded at least ten times. The chain has TRBV30 and TRBJ2-3, with 13 bases aligning to TRBD2. The length of the CDR3 is 17 residues. The germline V gene has CDR1 GTSNPN and CDR2 SVGIG (reference sequence). Trimming at V came to 2 bases and at J to 3 bases, leaving 8 bases not matched to a gene. The CDR3 DNA follows: TGTGCCTGGAGTTCCCTGGGACTAGCGGGACGGACAGATACGCAGTATTTT. Translated, it gives CAWSSLGLAGRTDTQYF.

Regarding this clonotype: At one end the junction does not follow the germline gene, possibly because of a read error. The V gene is TRBV6-5, the J gene TRBJ2-1, with 9 bases identical to TRBD2. The CDR3 covers 14 residues. CDR1 and CDR2 (germline): MNHEY, SVGAGI. The CDR3 sequence is CDSSSVAGVGEQFF. The CDR3, as DNA: TGTGACAGCTCGTCAGTAGCGGGAGTTGGTGAGCAGTTCTTC.

For this clonotype: In this CDR3 the conserved last residue, phenylalanine or tryptophan, is missing, so a read error is likely. The chain is built from TRBV5-1 and TRBJ2-5; D ambiguous. This CDR3 spans 15 amino acids. Germline-derived CDR1 and CDR2 are SGHRS and YFSETQ. The CDR3 coding sequence is TGCGCCAACAGCTTTAACACCCCACCTCAAGAGACCCAGTACATT. It codes for CANSFNTPPQETQYI.

A word on this clonotype: At one boundary the junction diverges from the germline segment, which might be a read error. V usage is TRBV10-1 and J usage is TRBJ2-3, with 7 nucleotides matching TRBD2. This CDR3 region has 17 residues. The V gene's germline CDR1 is WNHNN and CDR2 SYGVQD (reference sequence). CDR3 amino acids: CANSEESAGALTNTQYF. As DNA, the CDR3 is TGCGCCAACAGTGAAGAGAGTGCGGGAGCCCTCACGAATACGCAGTATTTT.

As to this clonotype: Since the CDR3 does not end with the conserved phenylalanine or tryptophan, this likely comes from a read error. J is TRBJ1-1 and V is TRBV7-8; maybe TRBD1 (5 bases). There are 14 residues in the CDR3. Trimming left V 3 bases short and J 1 base short, with 9 bases between. CDR1 is SGHVS and CDR2 is FQNEAQ in the germline V gene. The chain's CDR3 is CASSLGTGNTEAFS. The CDR3 coding sequence is TGTGCCAGCAGCTTGGGGACGGGGAACACTGAAGCTTTCTCT.

As regards this clonotype: Being one base from a much bigger clone, this may be a read error. The CDR3: CASSLVQKEGYAF. Here the CDR3 DNA reads TGTGCCAGCAGCTTGGTTCAAAAGGAAGGCTACGCCTTC. V is TRBV5-6 and J is TRBJ1-2; D is uncertain. The CDR3 totals 13 residues. Per germline, CDR1 SGHDT and CDR2 YYEEEE.

Of note for this clonotype: An end of the junction differs from the germline gene, which may be a read error. The chain carries TRBV11-2 and TRBJ2-5; D perhaps matches TRBD2 (5 bases). The CDR3 spans 16 residues. Per germline, CDR1 SGHAT and CDR2 FQNNGV. CDR3 sequence reads: CAGSYSRGSGRETQDF. In nucleotides, the CDR3 is TGTGCCGGCAGCTACTCCCGTGGTAGTGGGAGAGAGACCCAGGACTTC.

Regarding this clonotype: This is likely a read error, given that the CDR3 carries no conserved phenylalanine or tryptophan at its end. The DNA is omitted, as the CDR3 cannot be located on it reliably, and the CDR3 follows TCRdb's listing. Here the CDR3 reads CASSFMDDRSSLYI. V and J are TRBV11-2 and TRBJ1-6. Germline assignment: CDR1 SGHAT and CDR2 FQNNGV. The CDR3 has 14 residues if both end residues are counted.

The chain joins TRBV5-1 to TRBJ2-3, with 7 positions matching TRBD2. Germline assignment: CDR1 SGHRS and CDR2 YFSETQ. The CDR3 totals 14 residues. V was pared by 5 bases and J by 10 bases, with 13 bases of the junction left unmatched. CDR3 residues: CASSHSGKSDAQYF. Written as DNA, the CDR3 is TGCGCCAGCAGTCACAGCGGGAAGTCCGATGCGCAGTATTTT.

This clonotype was recorded at least ten times. Here the CDR3 DNA reads TGTGCCAGCAGTGAAGCCAGAATCAATCAGCCCCAGCATTTT. This gives the protein CASSEARINQPQHF. This chain uses TRBV6-1 with TRBJ1-5; unclear D gene. Germline V gene data show CDR1 as MNHNS and CDR2 as SASEGT. The CDR3 runs to 14 residues. Trimming took off 0 bases at V and 3 bases at J, with 6 bases between the two ends.

Many counts were recorded for this clonotype. V usage is TRBV6-1 and J usage is TRBJ2-7, with D maybe TRBD2 (5 bases). This CDR3 region has 14 residues. V was trimmed by 4 bases and J by 1 base, leaving 11 bases between them. Germline CDR1 MNHNS, CDR2 SASEGT. CDR3 in amino acids: CASSVDYLSYEQYF. In DNA, the CDR3 is TGTGCCAGCAGTGTAGACTATCTATCCTACGAGCAGTACTTC.

The chain links TRBV19 to TRBJ2-3; TRBD2 matches at 11 bases. CDR3 length: 17 residues. The V gene end was trimmed by 5 bases and the J gene end by 2 bases; junction bases not matched to a gene: 9. Germline CDR1 reads LNHDA; CDR2 reads SQIVND (reference sequence). The CDR3 sequence: CASSPSGTSGFTDTQYF. The CDR3 DNA follows: TGTGCCAGTAGTCCTTCCGGGACTAGCGGATTCACAGATACGCAGTATTTT. The entire variable domain, with the rest obtained from reference TRBV19 and TRBJ2-3, is as follows: DGGITQSPKYLFRKEGQNVTLSCEQNLNHDAMYWYRQDPGQGLRLIYYSQIVNDFQKGDIAEGYSVSREKKESFPLTVTSAQKNPTAFYLCASSPSGTSGFTDTQYFGPGTRLTVL.

This clonotype has ten or more counts. The DNA of the CDR3 is TGCAGCGTTGAATGGGGCTCTAATGAAAAACTGTTTTTT. It translates to CSVEWGSNEKLFF. The chain joins TRBV29-1 to TRBJ1-4; possibly TRBD1 for D (5 bases). Germline values: CDR1 SQVTM, CDR2 ANQGSEA. The CDR3 has 13 amino acids. The V and J ends lost 2 bases and 3 bases respectively, with 7 bases between them.

Concerning this clonotype itself: The junction and the germline gene differ at one end; a read error may be behind it. V and J are TRBV11-2 and TRBJ1-1; D perhaps matches TRBD1 (6 bases). This CDR3 is 13 amino acids long. CDR1 SGHAT and CDR2 FQNNGV come from the germline V gene. The CDR3 sequence is CASSPGRDTEAIF. The CDR3 region has the DNA TGTGCCAGCAGCCCGGGGAGGGACACTGAAGCTATCTTT.

There are a few counts of this clonotype. A much larger clone differs from this one at a single base, so this may be a read error. The CDR3 loop reads CASSPRQNTGKLFF. CDR3 DNA: TGTGCCAGCAGTCCCAGACAGAACACCGGGAAGCTGTTTTTT. The chain employs TRBV6-1 and TRBJ2-2; possibly TRBD1 or TRBD2 for D (5 bases each). The CDR3 is made up of 14 amino acids. Germline values: CDR1 MNHNS, CDR2 SASEGT.

This clonotype was detected many times. V usage is TRBV7-9 and J usage is TRBJ2-7; D unclear. This CDR3 contains 11 residues. Deletions cut 1 base from V and 5 bases from J, with 3 bases between. Looked up from germline, CDR1 is SEHNR and CDR2 is FQNEAQ (reference sequence). CDR3 nucleotide sequence: TGTGCCAGCAGCTTAGGGAACGAGCAGTACTTC. Its protein product is CASSLGNEQYF.

Notes on this clonotype: Since a much larger clone is just one base distant, this may be a read error. This chain links TRBV14 with TRBJ2-5; D is ambiguous. V shed 1 base and J shed 5 bases, with 14 bases lying between them. The germline gives CDR1 SGHDN, CDR2 FVKESK. CDR3 length equals 15 residues. In DNA, the CDR3 is TGTGCCAGCAGCCAAGGGGCCACAGAGTTGGAGACCCAGTACTTC. Its translation: CASSQGATELETQYF.

Comment on this clonotype: Being one base from a much bigger clone, this may be a read error. This rearrangement joins TRBV6-5 to TRBJ1-5; a possible D gene is TRBD1 (5 bases). CDR1 MNHEY and CDR2 SVGAGI come from the germline V gene. The V end was cut by 5 bases, the J end by 2 bases, with 13 bases between. CDR3 length equals 15 residues. The CDR3 DNA is TGTGCCAGCAGTCCTCGGGACGGACGCAATCAGCCCCAGCATTTT. This codes for CASSPRDGRNQPQHF.

Regarding this clonotype: This CDR3 is missing its conserved last phenylalanine or tryptophan, likely due to a read error. This rearrangement joins TRBV11-2 to TRBJ2-7, with 10 bases lining up with TRBD2. Germline lookup yields CDR1 SGHAT and CDR2 FQNNGV. V was clipped by 5 bases and J by 2 bases; unmatched bases: 21. The CDR3 totals 20 residues. DNA for the CDR3: TGTGCCAGCAGCGCCATTTCCCGACAAGCGGGAGGGCAGGGACCCTACGAGCAGTACTTA. Residues: CASSAISRQAGGQGPYEQYL.

The chain joins TRBV13 to TRBJ1-1, with D possibly TRBD1 on 5 matching bases. The CDR3 is 13 amino acids. V was cut by 8 bases and J by 8 bases, with 18 bases left in between. The germline V gene has CDR1 PRHDT and CDR2 FYEKMQ (reference sequence). The CDR3 region has the DNA TGTGCCAGCGACAGAGGCGGGGGATGGGAAGCTTTCTTT. Its protein product is CASDRGGGWEAFF. The complete variable domain, with remaining parts taken from reference TRBV13 and TRBJ1-1, reads AAGVIQSPRHLIKEKRETATLKCYPIPRHDTVYWYQQGPGQDPQFLISFYEKMQSDKGSIPDRFSAQQFSDYHSELNMSSLELGDSALYFCASDRGGGWEAFFGQGTRLTVV.

For this clonotype: The junction shows a germline mismatch at one end, possibly a read error. This chain links TRBV12-3 or TRBV12-4 with TRBJ1-5; the D is unclear. This CDR3 contains 15 residues. CDR3 sequence reads: CASSLGWTENQPQHF. CDR3 coding DNA: TGTGCTAGCAGTTTAGGTTGGACGGAAAATCAGCCCCAGCATTTT.

As to this clonotype: The CDR3 carries no conserved terminal phenylalanine or tryptophan, so it likely arises from a read error. Because the CDR3's place on the DNA is in doubt, the DNA is left out and the CDR3 is given as listed by TCRdb. V usage is TRBV7-8 and J usage is TRBJ1-1; TRBD1, the table's D call, was not compared with the DNA. The CDR3 has 13 amino acids, counting both end residues. Germline CDR1 is SGHVS and CDR2 is FQNEAQ. CDR3: CASSYGQTTETFL.

With respect to this clonotype: At one boundary the junction diverges from the germline segment, which might be a read error. V usage is TRBV6-6 and J usage is TRBJ2-1; D gene ambiguous. Germline assignment: CDR1 MNHNY and CDR2 SVGAGI (reference sequence). The CDR3 has 14 amino acids. CDR3 in amino acids: CASSPRVSWDEQFF. The CDR3 coding sequence is TGTGCCAGCAGCCCGCGCGTGAGTTGGGATGAACAGTTCTTC.

Comment on this clonotype: A much larger clone lies one base from this, so it may be a read error. The chain recombines TRBV12-3 or TRBV12-4 with TRBJ2-6; TRBD1 agrees at 8 bases. CDR3 size: 17 residues. The CDR3 spells CASSILPGGSGANALTF. CDR3 nucleotide sequence: TGTGCCAGCAGTATATTGCCAGGGGGCAGTGGGGCCAACGCCCTGACTTTC.

As to this clonotype: The junction and the germline gene differ at one end; a read error may be behind it. V gene TRBV7-8 combines with J gene TRBJ1-6; no definite D call. The CDR3 runs to 17 residues. Per the germline V gene, CDR1 is SGHVS and CDR2 is FQNEAQ. Written as DNA, the CDR3 is TGTGCCAGCAGCTTAGGAAAGGGAAGGTCCTATAATTCACTCCTTCGCTTT. Translated, it gives CASSLGKGRSYNSLLRF.

The CDR3 reads CASRDGPDIGELFF. CDR3 DNA: TGTGCCAGCCGGGATGGCCCGGACATCGGGGAGCTGTTTTTT. The chain joins TRBV6-1 to TRBJ2-2; D is tentatively TRBD1 or TRBD2 (5 bases each). V gave up 8 bases and J gave up 7 bases, with 17 bases separating them. The V gene's germline CDR1 is MNHNS and CDR2 SASEGT. This CDR3 region has 14 residues.